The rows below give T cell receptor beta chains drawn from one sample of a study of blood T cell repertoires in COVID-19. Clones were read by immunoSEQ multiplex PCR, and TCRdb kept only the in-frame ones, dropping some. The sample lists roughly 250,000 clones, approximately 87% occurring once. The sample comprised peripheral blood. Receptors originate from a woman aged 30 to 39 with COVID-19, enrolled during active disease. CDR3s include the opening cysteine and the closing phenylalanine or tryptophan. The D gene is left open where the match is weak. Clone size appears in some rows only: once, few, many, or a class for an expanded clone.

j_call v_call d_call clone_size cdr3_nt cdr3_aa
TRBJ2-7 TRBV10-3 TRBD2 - TGTGCCATCAATCCTAGCGGGGGGGCCTACGAGCAGTACTTC CAINPSGGAYEQYF
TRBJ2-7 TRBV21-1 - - TGTGCCAGCAGTCGAGTGGCGGGATCGCCCCAATTC CASSRVAGSPQF
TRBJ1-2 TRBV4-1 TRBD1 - TGCGCCAGCAGCCTGTCGACAGGGGGGAACTATGGCTACACCTTC CASSLSTGGNYGYTF
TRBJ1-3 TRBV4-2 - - TGTGCCAGCAGCCAAGAAACAGCCTCCTCTGGAAACACCATATATTTT CASSQETASSGNTIYF
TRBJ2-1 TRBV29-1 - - TGCACCGTCCCCCCGTGGGGCGATGAGCAGTTCTTC CTVPPWGDEQFF
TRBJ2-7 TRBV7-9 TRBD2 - TGTGCCAGCATAGCTAGCGGGGGGGCCTACGAGCAGTACTTC CASIASGGAYEQYF
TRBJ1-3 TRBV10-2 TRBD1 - TGCGCCAGCAGTGAAACAGACAGGGGAGTAGACACCATATATTTT CASSETDRGVDTIYF
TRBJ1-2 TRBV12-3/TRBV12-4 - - TGTGCCAGCACGTACGGCAGGGGACGTGGCTACACCTTC CASTYGRGRGYTF
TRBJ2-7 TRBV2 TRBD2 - TGTGCCGGCCAAGCGGGGACGTACTACGAGCAGTACTTC CAGQAGTYYEQYF
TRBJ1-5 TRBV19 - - TGTGCCAGTAGTATAGGGGCAGGCTTTGGGCAGCCCCAGCATTTT CASSIGAGFGQPQHF
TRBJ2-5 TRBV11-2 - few TGTGCCAGCAGCTTAACCGTTACAGGGGAGACCCAGTACTTC CASSLTVTGETQYF
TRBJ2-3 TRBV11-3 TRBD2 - TGTGCCAGCAGCCCAGGACTAGCGGGGGACACAGATACGCAGTATTTT CASSPGLAGDTDTQYF
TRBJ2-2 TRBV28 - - TGTGCCAGCAGCCCTCCCCCGCGGCAGGGTGGTTCCGGGGAGCTGTTTTTT CASSPPPRQGGSGELFF
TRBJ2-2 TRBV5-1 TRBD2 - TGCGCCAGCAGCTTGGCCGATGGTAGCGGGGGCCAGGGAACCGGGGAGCTGTTTTTT CASSLADGSGGQGTGELFF
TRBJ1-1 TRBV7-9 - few TGTGCCAGCAGCTTCCTGGGGAGGGGACACACTGAAGCTTTCTTT CASSFLGRGHTEAFF
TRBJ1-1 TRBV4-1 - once TGCGCCAGCAGCCAGCCAGAGACTATGAACACTGAAGCTTTCTTT CASSQPETMNTEAFF
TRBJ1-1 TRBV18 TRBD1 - TGTGCCAGCTCACCCTCACAGGGGGAGATTGAAGCTTTCTTT CASSPSQGEIEAFF
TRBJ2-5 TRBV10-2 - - TGCGCCAGCAGTGAGCCTCCGGGGGTTCGAGAGACCCAGTACTTC CASSEPPGVRETQYF
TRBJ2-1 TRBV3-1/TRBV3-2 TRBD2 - TGTGCCAGCAGCCAAGGGGGCTTGGCGAGACGGCGGGGGGTTGGGTCCTACAATGAGCAGTTCTTC CASSQGGLARRRGVGSYNEQFF
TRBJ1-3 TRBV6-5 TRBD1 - TGTGCCAGCAGGCCAGGGACAGGGGACGGAAACACCATATATTTT CASRPGTGDGNTIYF
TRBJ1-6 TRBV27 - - TGTGCCAGCACTATAATACAGGGAGGGTCACCCCTCCACTTT CASTIIQGGSPLHF
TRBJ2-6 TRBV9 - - TGTGCCAGCAGCTTCGCTGGGGCCAACGTCCTGACTTTC CASSFAGANVLTF
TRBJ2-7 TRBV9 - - TGTGCCAGCAGCGTAGTGCGGGGGCCACACGAGCAGTACTTC CASSVVRGPHEQYF
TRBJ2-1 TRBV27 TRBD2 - TGTGCCAGCAGACCCATCGGCGGGGGGGCGGGCAATGAGCAGTTCTTC CASRPIGGGAGNEQFF
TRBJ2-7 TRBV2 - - TGTGCCAGCATTAAAAGGGGTGGTCGTCTAGGCGAGCAGTACTTC CASIKRGGRLGEQYF
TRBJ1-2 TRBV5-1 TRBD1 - TGCGCCAGCAGCTGGGGACAGTCAAACCATGGCTACACCTTC CASSWGQSNHGYTF
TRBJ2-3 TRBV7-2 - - TGTGCCAGCAGTTACAGACAGCCCACAGATACGCAGTATTTT CASSYRQPTDTQYF
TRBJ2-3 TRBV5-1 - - TGCGCCAGCAGCTCCCGGACGGGGACAGATACGCAGTATTTT CASSSRTGTDTQYF
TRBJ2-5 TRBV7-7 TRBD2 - TGTGCCAGCAGCTCGAGACTAGCGGGGAACCAAGAGACCCAGTACTTC CASSSRLAGNQETQYF
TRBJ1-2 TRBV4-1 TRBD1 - TGCGCCAGCAGCCAAGTTTTAGGACAGGGAACCTATGGCTACACCTTC CASSQVLGQGTYGYTF
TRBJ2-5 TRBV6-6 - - TGTGCCAGCGCCGGCGGCCTCGACTCCGCCCGAGGGACCCAGTACTTC CASAGGLDSARGTQYF
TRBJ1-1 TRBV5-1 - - TGCGCCAGCAGCCCGGGGTTGATGCGGAACACTGAAGCTTTCTTT CASSPGLMRNTEAFF
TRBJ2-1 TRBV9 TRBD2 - TGTGCCAGCAGCGTAGTAGGAGCGGGGGGTCTCATTTACAATGAGCAGTTCTTC CASSVVGAGGLIYNEQFF
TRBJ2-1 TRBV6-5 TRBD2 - TGTGCCAGCACCGCCGGGACTAGCTTCTACGAGCAGTTCTTC CASTAGTSFYEQFF
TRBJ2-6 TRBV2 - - TGTGCCAGCGGCGAGACCAGGGGTTCTGGGGCCAACGTCCTGACTTTC CASGETRGSGANVLTF
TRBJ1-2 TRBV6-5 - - TGTGCCAGCAGTAACAGGGTAGGCGGCTACACCTTC CASSNRVGGYTF
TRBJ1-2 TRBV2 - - TGTGCCAGCAGTGAAGGCCCGCGCTATGGCTACACCTTC CASSEGPRYGYTF
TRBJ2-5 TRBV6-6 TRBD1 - TGTGCCAGCGAATACCCCGGACAGGGGACAAAGACCCAGTACTTC CASEYPGQGTKTQYF
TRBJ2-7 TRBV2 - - TGTGCCAGCAGCCCCAGGGGGGAAGAAGGCAGACATGCCTACGAGCAGTACTTC CASSPRGEEGRHAYEQYF
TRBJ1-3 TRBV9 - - TGTGCCAGCAGCCCACAGGGTAACACCATATATTTT CASSPQGNTIYF